Presented here are 14 T cell receptor beta chains from one specimen sequenced in a study of blood T cell repertoires in COVID-19. Repertoires were generated with immunoSEQ multiplex PCR, while TCRdb's copy carries only in-frame clones and drops some. This table holds 150,000 to 200,000 clones, approximately 85% found once. Material for sequencing was peripheral blood. Receptor source: a woman aged 55-69 years with acute or convalescent COVID-19.

This clone was observed a few times. The chain carries TRBV12-5 and TRBJ1-2, with unresolved D. CDR3 length: 10 amino acids. Per the germline V gene, CDR1 is LGHNT and CDR2 is FRNRAP. V lost 5 bases, J lost 4 bases, and 2 bases lay in between. The CDR3 nucleotides read TGTGCTAGTGGTCGCTATGGCTACACCTTC. This codes for CASGRYGYTF.

The genes are TRBV9 and TRBJ1-1, with D tentatively TRBD1 (6 bases). The germline V gene has CDR1 SGDLS and CDR2 YYNGEE. CDR3 size: 14 residues. V was clipped by 3 bases and J by 6 bases, with 15 bases between them. The CDR3 here is CASSAFRDNAEAFF. CDR3 nucleotide sequence: TGTGCCAGCAGCGCGTTCCGGGACAACGCTGAAGCTTTCTTT.

The rearrangement joins TRBV7-8 to TRBJ2-7; 11 bases map to TRBD2. The CDR3 has 14 amino acids. V trimming: 2 bases; J trimming: 7 bases; junction bases outside the gene matches: 4. Germline lookup yields CDR1 SGHVS and CDR2 FQNEAQ. CDR3 protein: CASSLTSGRGEQYV. DNA for the CDR3: TGTGCCAGCAGCTTAACTAGCGGGAGAGGAGAGCAGTACGTC.

The chain employs TRBV24-1 and TRBJ2-3; the match to TRBD2 covers 8 bases. V lost 3 bases, J lost 3 bases, and 16 bases stayed unmatched. This CDR3 comprises 19 residues. Germline V gene data show CDR1 as KGHDR and CDR2 as SFDVKD. CDR3 region: CATSDGPSASGWGTDTQYF. The DNA of the CDR3 is TGTGCCACCAGTGATGGGCCTTCGGCTAGCGGGTGGGGGACAGATACGCAGTATTTT.

V usage is TRBV3-1 (or the pseudogene TRBV3-2) and J usage is TRBJ1-1, with D unresolved. CDR1 LGHDT and CDR2 YNNKEL come from the germline V gene (reference sequence). The CDR3 loop spans 16 amino acids. The ends were cut back, 0 bases at V and 4 bases at J, with 15 bases in the middle. The CDR3 bases are TGTGCCAGCAGCCAAGAGAAATGGCCGTCGGGCACTGAAGCTTTCTTT. Translated, it gives CASSQEKWPSGTEAFF.

The chain joins TRBV18 to TRBJ2-2; D not resolved. The CDR3 runs to 18 residues. The V gene's germline CDR1 is KGHSH and CDR2 LQKENI. Deletions cut 3 bases from V and 0 bases from J, with 17 bases between. CDR3 residues: CASSPVVIEPSNTGELFF. Here the CDR3 DNA reads TGTGCCAGCTCACCGGTCGTGATAGAACCCTCGAACACCGGGGAGCTGTTTTTT.

The rearrangement links TRBV27 to TRBJ2-5, with D tentatively TRBD1 (6 bases). V was cut by 0 bases and J by 1 base, with 9 bases left in between. CDR3 length equals 15 residues. Germline CDR1 MNHEY, CDR2 SMNVEV (reference sequence). CDR3 sequence (DNA): TGTGCCAGCAGTTTATCAATCAGGGGCCAAGAGACCCAGTACTTC. Residues: CASSLSIRGQETQYF.

The chain joins TRBV7-6 to TRBJ2-5; D is unresolved. V lost 1 base, J lost 2 bases, and 11 bases lay in between. This CDR3 has 15 residues. Germline-derived CDR1 and CDR2 are SGHVS and FNYEAQ. The CDR3 nucleotides read TGTGCCAGCAGCTTAGTAGGAACAGCTCAAGAGACCCAGTACTTC. It codes for CASSLVGTAQETQYF.

J is TRBJ2-7 and V is TRBV5-1; D might be TRBD1 (5 bases). The CDR3 totals 15 residues. CDR1 SGHRS and CDR2 YFSETQ come from the germline V gene. The ends were cut back, 0 bases at V and 3 bases at J, with 13 bases in the middle. CDR3 in amino acids: CASSLGDARDYEQYF. DNA for the CDR3: TGCGCCAGCAGCTTGGGAGATGCCAGGGACTACGAGCAGTACTTC.

CDR3 region: CASSLELVQQETQYF. The CDR3, as DNA: TGTGCCAGCAGCTTAGAATTGGTACAACAAGAGACCCAGTACTTC. The rearrangement uses TRBV7-3 and TRBJ2-5; D gene uncertain. V was cut by 2 bases and J by 2 bases, with 12 bases left in between. CDR1 and CDR2 from the germline V gene are SGHTA and FQGTGA. The CDR3 runs to 15 residues.

The chain recombines TRBV29-1 with TRBJ1-2; D possibly corresponds to TRBD1 (6 bases). Between the trimmed V and J ends, which lost 3 bases and 3 bases, there was a span of 14 bases. There are 14 residues in the CDR3. Germline V gives CDR1 SQVTM, CDR2 ANQGSEA. The chain's CDR3 is CSVDPRGADYGYTF. DNA of the CDR3: TGCAGCGTTGACCCTCGGGGGGCGGACTATGGCTACACCTTC.

The V gene is TRBV6-2 or TRBV6-3, the J gene TRBJ1-2; TRBD1 agrees at 8 bases. This CDR3 has 15 amino acids. Germline assignment: CDR1 MNHEY and CDR2 SVGEGT. Trimming took 0 bases from V and 7 from J; bases not matched to a gene: 7. The CDR3 loop reads CASSYSGQGFGGYTF. The DNA for the CDR3 is TGTGCCAGCAGTTACTCCGGACAGGGTTTTGGTGGCTACACCTTC.

Turning to this clone: The sample holds other DNA sequences that translate to the same CDR3. This chain uses TRBV27 with TRBJ2-1; no reliable D call. CDR3 length: 16 amino acids. Germline V CDR1 and CDR2: MNHEY, SMNVEV (reference sequence). V was cut by 0 bases and J by 3 bases, with 12 bases left in between. The CDR3 is CASSLSPGSSYNEQFF. The CDR3 nucleotides read TGTGCCAGCAGTTTATCACCGGGTAGCAGCTACAATGAGCAGTTCTTC.

This rearrangement joins TRBV28 to TRBJ1-2; 7 bases align to TRBD1. CDR3 length: 13 amino acids. V lost 7 bases, J lost 7 bases, and 9 bases stayed unmatched. Germline lookup yields CDR1 MDHEN and CDR2 SYDVKM. The CDR3 spells CASILRQGRGYTF. CDR3 DNA sequence: TGTGCCAGCATACTTCGACAGGGCCGTGGCTACACCTTC.